What follows are 28 T cell receptor beta chains derived from one specimen sequenced in a study of blood T cell repertoires in COVID-19. Profiled with immunoSEQ multiplex PCR; TCRdb holds only in-frame clones, not every one. In the table there are about half a million clones, 75% to 90% of which are singletons. Sequenced input: peripheral blood. These receptors were collected from a human donor in a cohort sampled during active COVID-19.

This sequence joins TRBV9 and TRBJ2-2; D is undetermined. The CDR3 contains 14 residues. Trimming cost V 0 bases and J 5 bases, with 8 bases left between them. Per germline, CDR1 SGDLS and CDR2 YYNGEE. CDR3 nucleotides: TGTGCCAGCAGCGTAGATGGAGATACCGGGGAGCTGTTTTTT. Translating gives CASSVDGDTGELFF.

The V call is TRBV27, the J call TRBJ2-3; D perhaps matches TRBD2 (6 bases). Trimming cost V 4 bases and J 1 base, with 12 bases left between them. This CDR3 has 15 amino acids. Germline V CDR1 and CDR2: MNHEY, SMNVEV (reference sequence). This CDR3 reads CASSSPGLRTDTQYF. The CDR3 region has the DNA TGTGCCAGCAGTTCCCCGGGACTTCGCACAGATACGCAGTATTTT.

The count of this clone is one. The chain combines TRBV6-5 with TRBJ1-2; D is uncertain. V was clipped by 4 bases and J by 8 bases, with 14 bases between them. Germline V gives CDR1 MNHEY, CDR2 SVGAGI. The CDR3 consists of 13 residues. The CDR3 coding sequence is TGTGCCAGCAGTTTCAAGCTCCGAGGAGGCTACACCTTC. It translates to CASSFKLRGGYTF.

This clone was counted a single time. The chain couples TRBV7-9 to TRBJ1-6; unclear D gene. Trimming shortened V by 3 bases and J by 7 bases, and 4 bases separated the two germline ends. The CDR3 totals 12 residues. CDR1 and CDR2 (germline): SEHNR, FQNEAQ (reference sequence). The CDR3 coding sequence is TGTGCCAGCAGCTTGCAGAATTCACCCCTCCACTTT. It codes for CASSLQNSPLHF.

The chain is built from TRBV29-1 and TRBJ1-1; weak D call: TRBD1 (5 bases). The CDR3 has 13 residues. Trimming removed 7 bases from V and 1 base from J, with 13 bases in between. CDR1 is SQVTM, CDR2 ANQGSEA, per germline. The CDR3, as DNA: TGCAGCGCTGATAGGGGCACGAACACTGAAGCTTTCTTT. Amino acids: CSADRGTNTEAFF.

This clone was counted once. This chain links TRBV6-2 or TRBV6-3 with TRBJ2-7; perhaps TRBD1 as D (6 bases). The CDR3 has 16 residues. Germline values: CDR1 MNHEY, CDR2 SVGEGT. The V and J ends lost 5 bases and 0 bases respectively, with 17 bases between them. The CDR3 loop reads CASSKSQGSSSYEQYF. The CDR3, as DNA: TGTGCCAGCAGTAAATCGCAGGGGTCAAGCTCCTACGAGCAGTACTTC.

The rearrangement uses TRBV5-1 and TRBJ2-7; tentative D call: TRBD1 (6 bases). The germline V gene encodes CDR1 SGHRS and CDR2 YFSETQ. The V and J ends lost 0 bases and 4 bases respectively, with 14 bases between them. This CDR3 contains 15 residues. The CDR3 loop is CASSLAEDRGYEQYF. CDR3 nucleotides: TGCGCCAGCAGCTTGGCCGAGGACAGAGGTTACGAGCAGTACTTC.

In this sample, this clone turned up once. The genes are TRBV21-1 and TRBJ1-2. TRBV21-1 is labeled a pseudogene. CDR3 length equals 14 residues. The CDR3 spells CASSKDNQGLSDTF. The CDR3 DNA reads as TGTGCCAGCAGCAAAGATAATCAAGGACTCAGCGACACCTTC.

The rearrangement joins TRBV27 to TRBJ1-6; 7 positions agree with TRBD1. V shed 3 bases and J 0 bases; nucleotides not matched to a gene: 8. The CDR3 is 18 residues long. The germline V gene encodes CDR1 MNHEY and CDR2 SMNVEV (reference sequence). CDR3 sequence: CASSLQGGRSSYNSPLHF. CDR3 sequence (DNA): TGTGCCAGCAGTTTGCAGGGGGGCAGAAGCTCCTATAATTCACCCCTCCACTTT.

The rearrangement links TRBV5-1 to TRBJ2-1; 14 bases align to TRBD2. CDR1 and CDR2 (germline): SGHRS, YFSETQ. V dropped 2 bases and J dropped 4; count of bases not matched to a gene: 14. The CDR3 covers 20 residues. The CDR3 DNA reads as TGCGCCAGCAGCTTATACCGAGGGACTAGCGGGAGCAGATTATACAATGAGCAGTTCTTC. As protein: CASSLYRGTSGSRLYNEQFF.

V gene TRBV4-1 combines with J gene TRBJ1-1; perhaps TRBD1 as D (6 bases). The V and J ends lost 2 bases and 3 bases respectively, with 10 bases between them. Germline assignment: CDR1 MGHRA and CDR2 YSYEKL. The CDR3 consists of 14 residues. Here the CDR3 reads CASSQQDSHTEAFF. For the CDR3, the DNA is TGCGCCAGCAGCCAACAGGACAGCCACACTGAAGCTTTCTTT.

The chain links TRBV5-1 to TRBJ1-3; no clear D. The V end was cut by 2 bases, the J end by 0 bases, with 6 bases between. Germline CDR1 is SGHRS and CDR2 is YFSETQ. The CDR3 runs to 14 residues. The CDR3 spells CASSLSVSGNTIYF. The CDR3 DNA follows: TGCGCCAGCAGCTTATCGGTCTCTGGAAACACCATATATTTT.

V and J are TRBV5-5 and TRBJ1-4, with 9 bases lining up with TRBD1. The CDR3 has 14 residues. The V gene's germline CDR1 is SGHKS and CDR2 YYEKEE (reference sequence). Trimming at V came to 3 bases and at J to 8 bases, leaving 5 bases not matched to a gene. The CDR3 DNA is TGTGCCAGCAGCTCGGGACAGGGAAACGAAAAACTGTTTTTT. It specifies CASSSGQGNEKLFF.

Written as DNA, the CDR3 is TGTGCCAGCAGCCGACAGGGGGTCTACGAGCAGTACTTC. Its translation: CASSRQGVYEQYF. The rearrangement joins TRBV3-1 (or the pseudogene TRBV3-2) to TRBJ2-7; TRBD1 matches 9 bases. The CDR3 spans 13 residues. Germline V CDR1 and CDR2: LGHDT, YNNKEL (reference sequence). V trimming: 4 bases; J trimming: 3 bases; junction bases outside the gene matches: 1.

This chain uses TRBV5-1 with TRBJ1-1, with TRBD1 as a possible D gene (5 bases). V shed 0 bases and J shed 5 bases, with 14 bases lying between them. The CDR3 is made up of 15 amino acids. From germline, CDR1 is SGHRS and CDR2 YFSETQ. CDR3: CASSLAVGRGTEAFF. The CDR3 region has the DNA TGCGCCAGCAGCTTGGCCGTAGGGAGGGGAACTGAAGCTTTCTTT.

V and J are TRBV9 and TRBJ2-1; 8 bases align to TRBD2. The CDR3 spans 15 residues. The germline V gene has CDR1 SGDLS and CDR2 YYNGEE. V was clipped by 2 bases and J by 8 bases; unmatched bases: 9. This chain's CDR3 is CASSVERESLYEQFF. Here the CDR3 DNA reads TGTGCCAGCAGCGTCGAGCGGGAGAGTCTTTATGAGCAGTTCTTC.

V and J are TRBV30 and TRBJ2-1, with TRBD1 matching over 7 bases. The length of the CDR3 is 13 residues. Unmatched junction bases numbered 4, after V lost 2 bases and J lost 6 bases. Germline V gene sequence: CDR1 GTSNPN, CDR2 SVGIG (reference sequence). Here the CDR3 DNA reads TGTGCCTGGAGTATTCGACAGGGCAATGAGCAGTTCTTC. This encodes CAWSIRQGNEQFF.

In its sample, this clone was seen a few times. The V gene is TRBV5-4, the J gene TRBJ2-2, with D possibly TRBD2 on 6 matching bases. Germline V gene lookup returns CDR1 SGHNT and CDR2 YYREEE (reference sequence). V was pared by 4 bases and J by 3 bases, with 10 bases between. The CDR3 covers 14 residues. CDR3 loop: CASSIAGYTGELFF. The CDR3 DNA sequence: TGTGCCAGCAGCATCGCGGGGTACACCGGGGAGCTGTTTTTT.

The chain recombines TRBV19 with TRBJ2-1, with 7 bases lining up with TRBD1. Trimming removed 0 bases from V and 8 bases from J; junction bases left unmatched: 1. The CDR3 extends over 13 amino acids. Germline values: CDR1 LNHDA, CDR2 SQIVND (reference sequence). CDR3 protein: CASSIEQGYEQFF. CDR3 nucleotide sequence: TGTGCCAGTAGTATAGAACAGGGGTATGAGCAGTTCTTC.

The rearrangement joins TRBV10-3 to TRBJ2-3, with 8 bases matching TRBD2. The CDR3 totals 14 residues. Trimming removed 8 bases from V and 4 bases from J; junction bases left unmatched: 8. The germline V gene encodes CDR1 ENHRY and CDR2 SYGVKD. CDR3 protein: CAIAQSGSSDTQYF. The CDR3 region has the DNA TGTGCCATCGCGCAGAGCGGGAGCTCAGATACGCAGTATTTT.

As for this clone: This sample includes further DNA sequences coding for the same CDR3. The CDR3 sequence is CAWSVRGTEAFF. CDR3 DNA sequence: TGTGCCTGGAGTGTACGGGGCACTGAAGCTTTCTTT. This chain connects TRBV30 to TRBJ1-1; no clear D gene. Deletions cut 0 bases from V and 4 bases from J, with 6 bases between. The CDR3 runs to 12 residues. Germline CDR1 reads GTSNPN; CDR2 reads SVGIG (reference sequence).

The gene calls are TRBV19 and TRBJ1-2; D is possibly TRBD1 (6 bases). V lost 6 bases and J 1 base, leaving 12 bases between the germline ends. Germline loops: CDR1 LNHDA, CDR2 SQIVND (reference sequence). This CDR3 comprises 14 residues. Here the CDR3 DNA reads TGTGCCAGTAGCTGGGGGCTCGATAACTATGGCTACACCTTC. It yields the protein CASSWGLDNYGYTF.

This chain links TRBV9 with TRBJ1-6; D gene unclear. The CDR3 has 15 amino acids. With 0 bases removed from V and 5 bases from J, the gap between germline ends came to 9 bases. CDR1 and CDR2 from the germline V gene are SGDLS and YYNGEE. The CDR3 loop is CASSVANRNNSPLHF. CDR3 coding DNA: TGTGCCAGCAGCGTAGCAAACAGAAATAATTCACCCCTCCACTTT.

The rearrangement links TRBV2 to TRBJ1-5; D is unresolved. Germline loops: CDR1 SNHLY, CDR2 FYNNEI. V lost 4 bases to trimming and J lost 0 bases, with 7 bases between them. The CDR3 consists of 14 residues. The CDR3 DNA reads TGTGCCAGCAGTGGCATCTATAGCAATCAGCCCCAGCATTTT. Protein product: CASSGIYSNQPQHF. Looking up the rest from reference TRBV2 and TRBJ1-5 gives the full variable domain: EPEVTQTPSHQVTQMGQEVILRCVPISNHLYFYWYRQILGQKVEFLVSFYNNEISEKSEIFDDQFSVERPDGSNFTLKIRSTKLEDSAMYFCASSGIYSNQPQHFGDGTRLSIL.

The rearrangement links TRBV30 to TRBJ1-3; D is perhaps TRBD1 (5 bases). This CDR3 has 15 amino acids. Per germline, CDR1 GTSNPN and CDR2 SVGIG (reference sequence). Trimming shortened V by 3 bases and J by 0 bases, and 12 bases separated the two germline ends. CDR3 sequence (DNA): TGTGCCTGGAGGGGTATCAGGGACTCTGGAAACACCATATATTTT. Encoded protein: CAWRGIRDSGNTIYF.

The chain carries TRBV9 and TRBJ2-1; maybe TRBD1 (6 bases). Trimming removed 5 bases at V and 8 bases at J, with 20 bases between. This CDR3 comprises 15 residues. Germline loops: CDR1 SGDLS, CDR2 YYNGEE. CDR3 coding DNA: TGTGCCAGCAGTCCTACGGGACAAGAATTTTATGAGCAGTTCTTC. Encoded protein: CASSPTGQEFYEQFF. The whole variable domain, remainder taken from reference TRBV9 and TRBJ2-1, is DSGVTQTPKHLITATGQRVTLRCSPRSGDLSVYWYQQSLDQGLQFLIQYYNGEERAKGNILERFSAQQFPDLHSELNLSSLELGDSALYFCASSPTGQEFYEQFFGPGTRLTVL.

The chain joins TRBV2 to TRBJ1-2; perhaps TRBD1 as D (5 bases). V dropped 6 bases and J dropped 3 bases, with 17 bases sitting between them. CDR3 length: 15 amino acids. Germline CDR1 and CDR2: SNHLY and FYNNEI. The CDR3 DNA sequence: TGTGCCAGCAGGTGGTGGGCCAGGGAGGACTATGGCTACACCTTC. Protein sequence: CASRWWAREDYGYTF. Filled out from reference TRBV2 and TRBJ1-2, the complete variable domain reads EPEVTQTPSHQVTQMGQEVILRCVPISNHLYFYWYRQILGQKVEFLVSFYNNEISEKSEIFDDQFSVERPDGSNFTLKIRSTKLEDSAMYFCASRWWAREDYGYTFGSGTRLTVV.

The rearrangement joins TRBV10-1 to TRBJ2-3; 9 bases align to TRBD2. The J segment lost 4 bases and the V segment lost 2 bases, leaving 4 bases of the junction unmatched. Germline values: CDR1 WNHNN, CDR2 SYGVQD (reference sequence). This CDR3 is 15 amino acids long. CDR3 coding DNA: TGCGCCAGCAGTGAGAGCGGGAGGATTCCAGATACGCAGTATTTT. Translation gives CASSESGRIPDTQYF.